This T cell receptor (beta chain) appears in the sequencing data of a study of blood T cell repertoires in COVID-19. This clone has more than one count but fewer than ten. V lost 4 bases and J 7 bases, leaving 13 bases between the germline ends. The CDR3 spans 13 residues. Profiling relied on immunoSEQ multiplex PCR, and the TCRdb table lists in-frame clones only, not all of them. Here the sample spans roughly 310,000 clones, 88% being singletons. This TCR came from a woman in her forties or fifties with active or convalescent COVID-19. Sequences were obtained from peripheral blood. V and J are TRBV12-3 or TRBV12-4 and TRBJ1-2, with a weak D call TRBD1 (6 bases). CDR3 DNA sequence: TGTGCCAGCAGTTCGCAGGGGACCTTTGGCTACACCTTC. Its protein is CASSSQGTFGYTF.